This T cell receptor beta chain was identified during a study of T cells in Graves' hyperthyroidism and ophthalmopathy. Authors of the study amplified TCR beta CDR3 regions from RNA transcripts. During a first-round RT-PCR of the TCR CDR3, the HTBI primer set was used. MiXCR, applied by TCRdb to the multiplex PCR reads, yields one record per CDR3 protein. The sample includes 700,000 or so distinct CDR3 sequences, 16% of them seen just once. Across 18 months, stable Graves' hyperthyroidism was marked by no progression to ophthalmopathy. The patients, who ranged from 18 to 65 in age, presented with newly diagnosed hyperthyroidism lasting under 2 months. Study conclusions and caveats: A model built on 13 V-J features separated ophthalmopathy from stable hyperthyroidism.

There are many counts of this clonotype. What it binds is unknown. Source material: blood. This clonotype originated in a young man with Graves' hyperthyroidism.

The CDR3 nucleotides read TGTGCCAGCAGTTTTGGGACAGATACTGAAGCTTTCTTT. This gives the protein CASSFGTDTEAFF. This chain connects TRBV12-3 or TRBV12-4 to TRBJ1-1; 7 bases are shared with TRBD1. The CDR3 spans 13 residues. V was pared by 3 bases and J by 5 bases, with 3 bases of the junction left unmatched.